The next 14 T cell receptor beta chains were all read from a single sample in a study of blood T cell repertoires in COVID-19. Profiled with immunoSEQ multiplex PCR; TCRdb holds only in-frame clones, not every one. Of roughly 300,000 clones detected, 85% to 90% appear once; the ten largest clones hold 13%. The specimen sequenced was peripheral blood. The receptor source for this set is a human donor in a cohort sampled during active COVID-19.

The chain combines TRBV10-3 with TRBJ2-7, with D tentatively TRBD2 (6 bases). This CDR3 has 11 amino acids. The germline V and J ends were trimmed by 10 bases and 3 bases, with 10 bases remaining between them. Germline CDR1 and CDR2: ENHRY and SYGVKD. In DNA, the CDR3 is TGTGCCACCGGGGGTGACTACGAGCAGTACTTC. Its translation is CATGGDYEQYF.

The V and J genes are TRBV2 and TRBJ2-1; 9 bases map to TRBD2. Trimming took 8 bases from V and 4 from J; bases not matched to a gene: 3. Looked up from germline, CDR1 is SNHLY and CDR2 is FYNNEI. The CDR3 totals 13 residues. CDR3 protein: CASGREGYNEQFF. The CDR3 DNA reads TGTGCCAGCGGGCGGGAGGGGTACAATGAGCAGTTCTTC.

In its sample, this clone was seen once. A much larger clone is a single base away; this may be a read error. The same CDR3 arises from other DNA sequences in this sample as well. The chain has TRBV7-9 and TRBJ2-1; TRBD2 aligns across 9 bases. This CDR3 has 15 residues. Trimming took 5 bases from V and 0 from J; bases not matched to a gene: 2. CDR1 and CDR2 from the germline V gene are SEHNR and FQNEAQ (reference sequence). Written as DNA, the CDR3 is TGTGCCAGCAGCCTTAGCGGGAGCTCCTACAATGAGCAGTTCTTC. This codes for CASSLSGSSYNEQFF.

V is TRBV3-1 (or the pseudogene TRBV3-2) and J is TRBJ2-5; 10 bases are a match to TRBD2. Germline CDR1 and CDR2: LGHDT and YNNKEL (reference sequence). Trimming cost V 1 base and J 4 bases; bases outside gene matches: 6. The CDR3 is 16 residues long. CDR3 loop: CASSQASGSLGETQYF. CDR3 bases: TGTGCCAGCAGCCAAGCTAGCGGGAGTTTAGGAGAGACCCAGTACTTC.

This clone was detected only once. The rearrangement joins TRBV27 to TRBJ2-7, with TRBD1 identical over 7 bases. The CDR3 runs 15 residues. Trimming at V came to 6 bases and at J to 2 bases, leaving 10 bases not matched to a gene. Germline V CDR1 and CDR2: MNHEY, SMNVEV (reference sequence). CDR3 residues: CASRASGQATYEQYF. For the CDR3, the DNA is TGTGCCAGCAGAGCCTCCGGACAGGCCACCTACGAGCAGTACTTC.

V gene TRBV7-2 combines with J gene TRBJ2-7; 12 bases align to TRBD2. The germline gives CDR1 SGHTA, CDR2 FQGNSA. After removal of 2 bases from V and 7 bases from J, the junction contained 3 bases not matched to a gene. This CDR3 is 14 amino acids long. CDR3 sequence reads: CASSLTGLAGEQYF. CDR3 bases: TGTGCCAGCAGCTTAACCGGACTAGCGGGAGAGCAGTACTTC. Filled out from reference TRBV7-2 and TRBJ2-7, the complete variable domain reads GAGVSQSPSNKVTEKGKDVELRCDPISGHTALYWYRQSLGQGLEFLIYFQGNSAPDKSGLPSDRFSAERTGGSVSTLTIQRTQQEDSAVYLCASSLTGLAGEQYFGPGTRLTVT.

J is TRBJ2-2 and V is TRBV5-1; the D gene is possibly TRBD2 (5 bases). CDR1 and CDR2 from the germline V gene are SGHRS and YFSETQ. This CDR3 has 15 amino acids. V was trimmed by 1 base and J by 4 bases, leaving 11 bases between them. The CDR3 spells CASSLKAGPTGELFF. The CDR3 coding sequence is TGCGCCAGCAGCTTGAAGGCGGGTCCCACCGGGGAGCTGTTTTTT.

The CDR3 loop reads CASTYRDTDEKLFF. The CDR3 DNA reads as TGTGCCAGCACGTACCGGGACACGGATGAAAAACTGTTTTTT. The rearrangement joins TRBV7-8 to TRBJ1-4, with D possibly matching TRBD1 (6 bases). Per germline, CDR1 SGHVS and CDR2 FQNEAQ. Between the trimmed V and J ends, which lost 7 bases and 6 bases, there was a span of 15 bases. The length of the CDR3 is 14 residues.

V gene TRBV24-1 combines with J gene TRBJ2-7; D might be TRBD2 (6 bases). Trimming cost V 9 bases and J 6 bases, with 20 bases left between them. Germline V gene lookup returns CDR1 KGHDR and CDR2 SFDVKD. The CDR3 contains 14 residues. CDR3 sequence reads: CATEPSGDSPEQYF. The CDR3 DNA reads TGTGCCACCGAACCCTCGGGGGATAGCCCCGAGCAGTACTTC.

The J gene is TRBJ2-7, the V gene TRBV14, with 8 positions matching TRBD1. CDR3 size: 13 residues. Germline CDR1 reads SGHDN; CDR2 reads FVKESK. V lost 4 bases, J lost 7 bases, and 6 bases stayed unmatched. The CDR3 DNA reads TGTGCCAGCAGCCCGAGACAGGGGCGGGAGCAGTACTTC. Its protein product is CASSPRQGREQYF.

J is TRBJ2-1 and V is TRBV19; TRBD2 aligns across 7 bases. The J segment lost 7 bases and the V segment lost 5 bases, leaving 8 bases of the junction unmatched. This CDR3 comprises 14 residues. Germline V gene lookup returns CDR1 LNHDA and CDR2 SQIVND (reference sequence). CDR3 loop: CASSRGGARNEQFF. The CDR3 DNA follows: TGTGCCAGTAGTCGCGGGGGTGCTAGGAATGAGCAGTTCTTC.

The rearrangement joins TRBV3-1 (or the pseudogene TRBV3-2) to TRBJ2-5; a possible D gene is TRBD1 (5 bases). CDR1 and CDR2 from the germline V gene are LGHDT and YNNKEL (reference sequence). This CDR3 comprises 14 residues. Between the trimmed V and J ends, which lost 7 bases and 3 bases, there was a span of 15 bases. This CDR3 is CASKGIRAEETQYF. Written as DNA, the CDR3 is TGTGCCAGCAAAGGGATCAGGGCGGAAGAGACCCAGTACTTC.

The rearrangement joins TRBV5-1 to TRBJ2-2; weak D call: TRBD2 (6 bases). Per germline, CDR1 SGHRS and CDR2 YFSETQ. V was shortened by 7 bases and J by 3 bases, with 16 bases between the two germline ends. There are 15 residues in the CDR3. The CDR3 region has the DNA TGCGCCAGCTGCGTCGGCGGGACTTACACCGGGGAGCTGTTTTTT. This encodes CASCVGGTYTGELFF.

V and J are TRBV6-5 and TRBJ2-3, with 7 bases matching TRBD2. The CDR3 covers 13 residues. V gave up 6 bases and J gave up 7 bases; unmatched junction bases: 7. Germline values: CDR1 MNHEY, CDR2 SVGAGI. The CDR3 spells CASSGGRGYTQYF. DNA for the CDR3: TGTGCCAGCAGCGGCGGGAGAGGATATACGCAGTATTTT.